This is a list of T cell receptor beta chains from one sample in a study of cytomegalovirus exposure and HLA in healthy donors. Clones were sequenced by immunoSEQ multiplex PCR, and TCRdb holds only the in-frame ones, with some missing. The sample comprises roughly 69,000 clones, around 76% of which are singletons, and more than 3% rests with the top ten. Sequencing input: PBMCs. All receptors come from a man aged 18 to 29 in good health and CMV-seronegative. CDR3s include the opening cysteine and the closing phenylalanine or tryptophan. D genes are given only for firm matches. Size tells how often a clone was seen (once, few, many) or the class of an expanded clone, and some rows leave it out.

j_call clone_size cdr3_length d_call v_call cdr3_aa cdr3_nt
TRBJ1-1 few 14 NA TRBV5-1 CASSLNSLNTEAFF TGCGCCAGCAGCTTGAACAGTCTGAACACTGAAGCTTTCTTT
TRBJ2-4 few 15 NA TRBV28 CASRTQTTGQNIQYF TGTGCCAGCAGGACCCAAACGACAGGCCAAAACATTCAGTACTTC
TRBJ1-6 NA 17 NA TRBV7-8 CASSLRDRSSYNSPLHF TGTGCCAGCAGCTTACGAGACAGGAGCTCCTATAATTCACCCCTCCACTTT
TRBJ1-6 NA 16 NA TRBV18 CASSRFVGSYNSPLHF TGTGCCAGCTCACGATTCGTCGGCTCCTATAATTCACCCCTCCACTTT
TRBJ1-5 NA 13 TRBD1 TRBV5-6 CASSLGQGQPQHF TGTGCCAGCAGCTTGGGACAGGGTCAGCCCCAGCATTTT
TRBJ1-3 few 13 NA TRBV6-1 CASSESGRNTIYF TGTGCCAGCAGTGAATCAGGGAGAAACACCATATATTTT
TRBJ2-3 NA 15 NA TRBV9 CASSPVLAGTDTQYF TGTGCCAGCTCTCCCGTACTAGCCGGCACAGATACGCAGTATTTT
TRBJ1-2 NA 16 TRBD1 TRBV11-2 CASSLAAGQGHYGYTF TGTGCCAGCAGCTTAGCGGCGGGACAGGGTCACTATGGCTACACCTTC
TRBJ2-3 NA 19 TRBD2 TRBV7-2 CASSLGAPGTRGSTDTQYF TGTGCCAGCAGCTTAGGAGCCCCCGGGACTAGGGGTAGCACAGATACGCAGTATTTT
TRBJ1-1 few 13 NA TRBV11-2 CASSLDRNTEAFF TGTGCCAGCAGCTTAGACAGGAACACTGAAGCTTTCTTT
TRBJ2-5 NA 14 NA TRBV7-9 CASSLDSLKETQYF TGTGCCAGCAGCTTAGATAGCCTTAAAGAGACCCAGTACTTC
TRBJ2-5 NA 17 TRBD2 TRBV27 CASSLRLLAGGLETQYF TGTGCCAGCAGTTTAAGGTTACTAGCGGGGGGGCTAGAGACCCAGTACTTC
TRBJ2-5 NA 18 NA TRBV19 CASSPPARDWTRAETQYF TGTGCCAGTAGTCCCCCAGCCCGGGACTGGACGAGAGCGGAGACCCAGTACTTC
TRBJ1-1 NA 14 TRBD1 TRBV27 CASGGQTMNTEAFF TGTGCCAGCGGGGGACAGACAATGAACACTGAAGCTTTCTTT
TRBJ1-1 few 14 TRBD1 TRBV19 CASSNRGQFAEAFF TGTGCCAGTAGTAATAGGGGACAGTTCGCTGAAGCTTTCTTT
TRBJ1-1 once 12 NA TRBV7-9 CASSFLNTEAFF TGTGCCAGCAGCTTCTTGAACACTGAAGCTTTCTTT
TRBJ2-5 NA 15 NA TRBV5-6 CASSLGGGDQETQYF TGTGCCAGCAGCTTGGGAGGGGGTGACCAAGAGACCCAGTACTTC
TRBJ1-2 NA 12 NA TRBV29-1 CSVSGAKRGYTF TGCAGCGTTTCAGGGGCGAAACGGGGCTACACCTTC
TRBJ1-4 few 14 NA TRBV7-9 CASTPKDSNEKLFF TGTGCCAGCACCCCCAAAGACAGTAATGAAAAACTGTTTTTT
TRBJ1-1 NA 13 NA TRBV5-1 CASSLLGMGGAFF TGCGCCAGCAGCTTGTTAGGTATGGGGGGGGCTTTCTTT
TRBJ1-1 NA 12 NA TRBV28 CASSLLDRKAFF TGTGCCAGCAGTTTATTGGACAGAAAAGCTTTCTTT
TRBJ2-1 NA 17 TRBD2 TRBV7-8 CASSPSRGLVVRNEQFF TGTGCCAGCAGCCCCAGTAGGGGACTAGTAGTCCGGAATGAGCAGTTCTTC
TRBJ1-2 NA 13 NA TRBV10-3 CAINLGQSHGYTF TGTGCCATCAACCTGGGCCAGAGCCATGGCTACACCTTC
TRBJ2-5 NA 12 NA TRBV11-2 CASSFQPGREYF TGTGCCAGCAGCTTTCAACCGGGCAGGGAGTACTTC
TRBJ1-3 NA 15 NA TRBV11-2 CASSLERASGNTIYF TGTGCCAGCAGCTTAGAGCGGGCCTCTGGAAACACCATATATTTT
TRBJ2-2 NA 13 NA TRBV30 CAWSVQSAGELFF TGTGCCTGGAGTGTACAGTCGGCCGGGGAGCTGTTTTTT
TRBJ2-2 NA 13 TRBD2 TRBV27 CASWGGNTGELFF TGTGCCAGCTGGGGGGGGAACACCGGGGAGCTGTTTTTT
TRBJ2-2 NA 15 TRBD1 TRBV28 CASSSGTGDTGELFF TGTGCCAGCAGTTCCGGGACAGGGGACACCGGGGAGCTGTTTTTT
TRBJ2-3 NA 14 TRBD2 TRBV9 CASSRSGVDHTQYF TGTGCCAGCAGCCGAAGCGGGGTGGACCATACGCAGTATTTT
TRBJ2-5 NA 15 NA TRBV7-3 CASSLTSGGRETQYF TGTGCCAGCAGCTTAACATCGGGGGGCCGGGAGACCCAGTACTTC
TRBJ2-1 NA 17 TRBD2 TRBV4-1 CASSYRTSGGAGNEQFF TGCGCCAGCAGCTACAGGACTAGCGGGGGGGCTGGCAATGAGCAGTTCTTC
TRBJ2-1 NA 12 NA TRBV4-2 CASSHENNEQFF TGTGCCAGCAGCCACGAGAACAATGAGCAGTTCTTC
TRBJ1-4 NA 14 NA TRBV5-4 CASSFQGWDEKLFF TGTGCCAGCAGCTTCCAGGGGTGGGATGAAAAACTGTTTTTT
TRBJ2-2 NA 16 TRBD2 TRBV6-6 CASSRAGLPNTGELFF TGTGCCAGCAGTCGGGCGGGACTACCGAACACCGGGGAGCTGTTTTTT
TRBJ1-1 NA 14 NA TRBV6-5 CASSYFTGRAEAFF TGTGCCAGCAGTTACTTTACAGGGCGCGCTGAAGCTTTCTTT
TRBJ2-3 NA 15 TRBD1 TRBV28 CASSSRTGHTDTQYF TGTGCCAGCAGTTCCCGGACAGGCCACACAGATACGCAGTATTTT
TRBJ2-3 NA 14 TRBD1 TRBV6-4 CASSEGQGADTQYF TGTGCCAGCAGTGAGGGACAGGGGGCAGATACGCAGTATTTT
TRBJ1-1 few 16 NA TRBV18 CASSPNNHAMNTEAFF TGTGCCAGCTCACCTAATAACCACGCGATGAACACTGAAGCTTTCTTT
TRBJ1-2 NA 14 TRBD1 TRBV5-1 CASSLGTGGDGYTF TGCGCCAGCAGCCTTGGGACAGGGGGCGATGGCTACACCTTC
TRBJ1-5 NA 13 TRBD1 TRBV7-7 CASSIGQGQPQHF TGTGCCAGCAGCATCGGACAGGGTCAGCCCCAGCATTTT
TRBJ1-5 NA 14 NA TRBV19 CASSKRTVNQPQHF TGTGCCAGTAGTAAAAGGACAGTTAATCAGCCCCAGCATTTT